Below are 3 T cell receptor beta chains sequenced from a single sample in a study of blood T cells in healthy people across ages. PCR was performed a second time for 7 to 11 cycles using a sample-barcoded 5' primer and a J-beta primer mix. Each CDR3 protein is one row after TCRdb ran MiXCR on the 5' RACE reads. This table has 870,000 or so distinct CDR3 sequences, 29% appearing once. Sequencing was performed on blood. These receptors came from an elderly woman in good health.

The chain combines TRBV9 with TRBJ2-5; 9 bases map to TRBD2. This CDR3 has 14 amino acids. From germline, CDR1 is SGDLS and CDR2 YYNGEE. The V gene end was trimmed by 4 bases and the J gene end by 11 bases; junction bases not matched to a gene: 12. Written as DNA, the CDR3 is TGTGCCAGCAGCAGCGGGGGGCGGTACAGTGAGCAGTACTTC. This encodes CASSSGGRYSEQYF.

The chain links TRBV7-9 to TRBJ1-2; possible D gene TRBD1, 5 bases. Germline CDR1 reads SEHNR; CDR2 reads FQNEAQ (reference sequence). The CDR3 runs 14 residues. V gave up 5 bases and J gave up 1 base, with 11 bases separating them. The CDR3 DNA follows: TGTGCCAGCAGCCGGGATGGGGGTAACTATGGCTACACCTTC. Protein product: CASSRDGGNYGYTF.

Many counts were recorded for this clonotype. This chain uses TRBV7-2 with TRBJ1-2; tentatively, D is TRBD1 (6 bases). The CDR3 length is 14 residues. The germline V gene encodes CDR1 SGHTA and CDR2 FQGNSA. The V and J ends lost 3 bases and 0 bases respectively, with 8 bases between them. The CDR3 protein is CASSLGTTNYGYTF. CDR3 nucleotides: TGTGCCAGCAGCTTGGGGACAACTAACTATGGCTACACCTTC.